The subject of this entry is one T cell receptor beta chain. Its antigen is unidentified. Germline lookup yields CDR1 MNHEY and CDR2 SVGAGI. Trimming took off 0 bases at V and 5 bases at J, with 6 bases between the two ends. The CDR3 runs 13 residues. Limited-stage small-cell lung cancer patients underwent surgery between the late 2000s and the early 2020s. Sequencing used immunoSEQ multiplex PCR; TCRdb keeps in-frame clones, though not all of them. The sample holds fewer than 1,500 clones, approximately 82% seen once. The record originates from a study of T cells and copy number aberrations in small-cell lung cancer. Study-wide findings and caveats: Between about 79.9-98% of clones were confined to one tumor region.

The TCR comes from a woman aged 50 to 65 with small cell lung cancer. This chain links TRBV6-5 with TRBJ2-3; unclear D gene. Sequencing was performed on tumor tissue. The CDR3 loop is CASSYSREDTQYF. The CDR3 DNA reads TGTGCCAGCAGTTACTCCCGAGAAGATACGCAGTATTTT.